A selection of T cell receptor beta chains follows, all from one sample in a study of T cell responses to AZD1222 COVID-19 vaccine. Only in-frame clones appear in the TCRdb table, and some are missing; sequencing was by immunoSEQ multiplex PCR. This sample carries about 190,000 clones, roughly 90% of them seen once, and the ten largest clones take roughly 0.99%. Sequenced material: peripheral blood, taken on day 0 of AZD1222 vaccination. The source of these receptors is an adult in good health. Both conserved end residues are part of each CDR3. A D gene is named only where the DNA matches it firmly. Some rows have no size entry. The others give once, few or many, or a class for an expanded clone.

V gene	D gene	J gene	clone size	CDR3 protein	CDR3 DNA
TRBV18	-	TRBJ1-1	-	CASSPLYTGQNTEAFF	TGTGCCAGCTCACCACTCTATACGGGGCAAAACACTGAAGCTTTCTTT
TRBV3-1/TRBV3-2	-	TRBJ2-2	-	CASRTIGGTPNTGELFF	TGTGCCAGCAGGACAATTGGGGGGACCCCGAACACCGGGGAGCTGTTTTTT
TRBV19	TRBD1	TRBJ1-6	-	CAAGTGNSPLHF	TGTGCTGCCGGGACAGGGAACTCACCCCTCCACTTT
TRBV19	-	TRBJ2-3	-	CASISASTDTQYF	TGTGCCAGTATCAGTGCTAGCACAGATACGCAGTATTTT
TRBV15	TRBD1	TRBJ1-2	-	CATSGLPGGRDGYTF	TGTGCCACCAGCGGTTTACCAGGGGGAAGGGATGGCTACACCTTC
TRBV7-6	-	TRBJ2-5	-	CASSLDQGLSQETQYF	TGTGCCAGCAGCTTAGACCAGGGCCTCAGCCAAGAGACCCAGTACTTC
TRBV4-3	-	TRBJ1-1	-	CASSQDLNTEAFF	TGCGCCAGCAGCCAAGACTTGAACACTGAAGCTTTCTTT
TRBV6-5	-	TRBJ2-1	-	CASGLAESRQFF	TGTGCCAGCGGGTTAGCCGAATCGCGGCAGTTCTTC
TRBV10-3	-	TRBJ2-7	-	CAISESGRTVSYEQYF	TGTGCCATCAGTGAGTCGGGGAGAACGGTCTCCTACGAGCAGTACTTC
TRBV6-5	-	TRBJ2-7	-	CASKPGRRSYEQYF	TGTGCCAGCAAACCGGGACGTCGCTCCTACGAGCAGTACTTC
TRBV7-9	-	TRBJ2-7	once	CASSLEVGASHF	TGTGCCAGCAGCTTAGAGGTCGGGGCCTCTCACTTC
TRBV6-5	TRBD1	TRBJ1-1	-	CASRQIQGARTEAFF	TGTGCCAGCAGACAAATACAGGGGGCGCGAACTGAAGCTTTCTTT
TRBV11-3	-	TRBJ2-1	-	CASSLETRTRTGEQFF	TGTGCCAGCAGCTTAGAAACGCGGACGCGGACTGGTGAGCAGTTCTTC
TRBV12-3/TRBV12-4	TRBD1	TRBJ1-2	-	CASSSGQIYGYTF	TGTGCCAGCAGCTCGGGACAGATCTATGGCTACACCTTC
TRBV19	-	TRBJ2-1	-	CASVERGGGYNEQFF	TGTGCCAGTGTAGAAAGGGGAGGAGGGTACAATGAGCAGTTCTTC
TRBV6-5	-	TRBJ1-2	-	CASSYRDNYGYTF	TGTGCCAGCAGTTACAGAGATAACTATGGCTACACCTTC
TRBV1	-	TRBJ1-4	-	CTSSRHRGLEKLFF	TGCACCAGCAGCCGCCACAGGGGGCTGGAAAAACTGTTTTTT
TRBV28	-	TRBJ1-2	-	CASSRSGRGNYGYTF	TGTGCCAGCAGTCGGTCAGGGAGGGGAAACTATGGCTACACCTTC
TRBV9	TRBD1	TRBJ1-1	once	CASSVGAGAGGAFF	TGTGCCAGCAGCGTAGGGGCCGGGGCAGGGGGAGCTTTCTTT
TRBV9	-	TRBJ1-3	once	CASSYRTQSSGNTIYF	TGTGCCAGCAGCTACAGGACTCAGAGCTCTGGAAACACCATATATTTT
TRBV7-2	-	TRBJ1-2	-	CASSLVVGTYGYTF	TGTGCCAGCAGCTTAGTTGTAGGGACCTATGGCTACACCTTC
TRBV19	-	TRBJ2-5	-	CASSISMNPGSETQYF	TGTGCCAGTAGTATATCCATGAATCCAGGGTCGGAGACCCAGTACTTC
TRBV6-4	TRBD1	TRBJ1-1	once	CASSVRAGGTEAFF	TGTGCCAGCAGTGTTAGGGCAGGGGGGACTGAAGCTTTCTTT
TRBV7-9	TRBD1	TRBJ1-1	-	CASSLVTGGNTEAFF	TGTGCCAGCAGCTTAGTGACAGGGGGGAACACTGAAGCTTTCTTT
TRBV5-4	-	TRBJ2-4	-	CASRPREEGIQYF	TGTGCCAGCAGACCGAGGGAGGAAGGCATTCAGTACTTC
TRBV10-3	-	TRBJ1-1	few	CAISITTAMNTEAFF	TGTGCCATCAGCATTACGACGGCTATGAACACTGAAGCTTTCTTT
TRBV4-1	-	TRBJ1-5	-	CASSQGKQGDQPQHF	TGCGCCAGCAGCCAAGGAAAACAGGGAGATCAGCCCCAGCATTTT
TRBV25-1	-	TRBJ2-7	-	CASSRFGSYEQYF	TGTGCCAGCAGCAGATTTGGTAGCTACGAGCAGTACTTC
TRBV4-3	-	TRBJ1-2	-	CASSTRTDLDGYTF	TGCGCCAGCAGCACCCGGACAGATCTAGACGGCTACACCTTC
TRBV5-1	TRBD2	TRBJ2-5	-	CASSPRTSDQTQYF	TGCGCCAGCAGCCCCAGGACTAGCGACCAGACCCAGTACTTC
TRBV19	-	TRBJ1-5	-	CASSIMDSQYSNQPQHF	TGTGCCAGTAGTATAATGGACAGTCAATATAGCAATCAGCCCCAGCATTTT
TRBV27	-	TRBJ2-3	-	CASGRRESVMGTDTQYF	TGTGCCAGCGGTCGTCGGGAATCGGTGATGGGCACAGATACGCAGTATTTT
TRBV7-9	-	TRBJ2-6	-	CASSPDGGGANVLTF	TGTGCCAGCAGCCCTGACGGGGGTGGGGCCAACGTCCTGACTTTC
TRBV28	TRBD1	TRBJ2-1	-	CASSPGTVRHNEQFF	TGTGCCAGCAGTCCAGGGACAGTCAGGCACAATGAGCAGTTCTTC
TRBV9	-	TRBJ2-5	-	CASSVAPTDETQYF	TGTGCCAGCAGCGTAGCCCCGACCGATGAGACCCAGTACTTC
TRBV10-1	TRBD2	TRBJ2-7	-	CASSASRERSYEQYF	TGCGCCAGCAGTGCCTCGCGGGAGAGGTCCTACGAGCAGTACTTC
TRBV4-1	-	TRBJ1-1	-	CASRQLGANTEAFF	TGCGCCAGCCGCCAGCTGGGAGCGAACACTGAAGCTTTCTTT
TRBV5-4	-	TRBJ1-3	-	CASSLDAGVSGNTIYF	TGTGCCAGCAGCTTGGACGCAGGAGTCTCTGGAAACACCATATATTTT
TRBV25-1	-	TRBJ2-3	-	CASSDFGITDTQYF	TGTGCCAGCAGTGATTTCGGCATCACAGATACGCAGTATTTT
TRBV7-3	TRBD1	TRBJ1-1	few	CASSSNRGTEAFF	TGTGCCAGCAGCTCCAACAGGGGCACTGAAGCTTTCTTT
TRBV4-1	TRBD1	TRBJ1-5	-	CASSQDRTSNQPQHF	TGCGCCAGCAGCCAGGACAGGACCTCCAATCAGCCCCAGCATTTT
TRBV20-1	-	TRBJ1-1	-	CSASFVPDSRGTEAFF	TGCAGTGCTAGTTTCGTTCCGGACAGTCGGGGCACTGAAGCTTTCTTT
TRBV14	-	TRBJ1-6	-	CASSQGLLTNSPLHF	TGTGCCAGCAGCCAAGGTCTGTTGACCAATTCACCCCTCCACTTT
TRBV12-3/TRBV12-4	-	TRBJ1-1	-	CASSPIHRTEAFF	TGTGCCAGCAGTCCCATCCATAGGACTGAAGCTTTCTTT
TRBV7-9	-	TRBJ1-5	-	CASSLSQGNQPQHF	TGTGCCAGCAGCTTAAGTCAGGGCAATCAGCCCCAGCATTTT
TRBV6-5	-	TRBJ2-2	-	CASSNVGHGELFF	TGTGCCAGCAGTAACGTTGGCCACGGGGAGCTGTTTTTT
TRBV9	TRBD1	TRBJ2-3	-	CASSGQGAGPDTQYF	TGTGCCAGCAGCGGACAGGGGGCAGGGCCAGATACGCAGTATTTT
TRBV10-1	TRBD1	TRBJ2-1	-	CASSDHRGHNEQFF	TGCGCCAGCAGTGACCACAGGGGCCACAATGAGCAGTTCTTC
TRBV9	-	TRBJ1-6	-	CASSVAGNALDSPLHF	TGTGCCAGCAGCGTAGCTGGCAACGCCCTCGATTCACCCCTCCACTTT
TRBV6-5	-	TRBJ1-5	-	CASRGGLNQPQHF	TGTGCCAGCAGGGGCGGACTAAATCAGCCCCAGCATTTT
TRBV12-3/TRBV12-4	-	TRBJ1-2	-	CASSLSGSYGYTF	TGTGCCAGCAGTTTGTCCGGATCCTATGGCTACACCTTC
TRBV6-6	-	TRBJ2-7	few	CASSYSVLAREQYF	TGTGCCAGCAGTTACTCGGTGTTGGCACGGGAGCAGTACTTC
TRBV2	-	TRBJ2-2	-	CASSALRRDTGELFF	TGTGCCAGCAGTGCTCTTCGGAGAGACACCGGGGAGCTGTTTTTT
TRBV7-2	-	TRBJ2-7	once	CASSSLRGLSYEQYF	TGTGCCAGCAGCTCCCTCAGGGGCCTCTCCTACGAGCAGTACTTC
TRBV9	-	TRBJ2-6	-	CASTNPASGANVLTF	TGTGCCAGCACCAACCCAGCCTCTGGGGCCAACGTCCTGACTTTC
TRBV7-9	TRBD1	TRBJ2-3	-	CASNKGQGLHTQYF	TGTGCCAGCAACAAGGGACAGGGTCTACATACGCAGTATTTT
TRBV13	-	TRBJ1-6	-	CASSLPGRGNNSPLHF	TGTGCCAGCAGCTTACCCGGCAGGGGCAATAATTCACCCCTCCACTTT
TRBV7-2	TRBD2	TRBJ2-3	-	CASSLGHAGGRPTDTQYF	TGTGCCAGCAGCTTAGGACACGCGGGGGGCAGGCCCACAGATACGCAGTATTTT
TRBV3-1/TRBV3-2	-	TRBJ1-1	-	CASSQFLSPGRAPNTEAFF	TGTGCCAGCAGCCAATTCTTAAGCCCTGGCAGGGCTCCGAACACTGAAGCTTTCTTT
TRBV14	-	TRBJ1-1	few	CASSPSLGTENEAFF	TGTGCCAGCAGCCCCTCGCTAGGGACGGAAAATGAAGCTTTCTTT